This T cell receptor (beta chain) appears in the sequencing data of a study of blood T cell repertoires in COVID-19 (dated by TCRdb to the early 2020s). Background for the entire study: Samples covering the acute and convalescent phases of COVID-19 were provided by collaborators in the United States, Italy and Spain. The material from the prospective study consisted of cDNA or gDNA derived from T cells, B-cell-depleted T cells, or PBMCs. The repertoires were released in a freely available public database meant as a resource for research on the immune response to SARS-CoV-2. Sample metadata almost always included a de-identified subject ID, COVID-19 status, age in years and sex. HLA class I and class II types, where available, came from metadata supplied by the sample provider rather than from assay-based typing. Subjects who had been exposed to COVID-19, were actively infected with it, or had recovered from it provided the deeply sampled blood TCRbeta repertoires that made up the dataset. Samples came from the ongoing ImmuneRACE study (first 160 participants) plus 1,254 subjects from 6 global collaborators. Overall results and qualifications from the work: The quantity of clinical and demographic metadata differed by source and by participant and was supplied without curation.

With regard to this clone: What this receptor recognizes is not known. Per-base qualities were not stored, and no clone one base away is much larger.

Trimming takes 1 base off V and 2 bases off J; junction bases not matched to a gene: 8. CDR1 and CDR2 were assigned from the germline V gene (reference sequence) as SGHKS and YYEKEE. From cysteine to phenylalanine, the CDR3 is 16 amino acids long. Only the CDR3 region is kept as DNA, spanning 48 bases read in frame from base 1. A second Seattle source provided samples from volunteer blood donors who had recovered from COVID-19. Whole blood was collected in K2EDTA tubes by collaborating institutions according to the institutions' own protocols. For TCRbeta analysis, collaborator samples were shipped as frozen whole blood, as isolated PBMCs, or as DNA extracted from either sample type. TCRbeta CDR3 regions were amplified from genomic DNA using the immunoSEQ Assay, a bias-controlled multiplex PCR. As for how the authors treated the data: Nucleated cell counts per sample were estimated from amplification of reference gene primers within the assay. To quantify the absolute abundance of each unique TCRbeta CDR3 rearrangement, sequence reads were collapsed and filtered. For each sample, productive Simpson clonality was calculated by taking the square root of Simpson's diversity index across productive rearrangements. The table was pulled from immuneACCESS by TCRdb, which kept in-frame rearrangements only. Such tables lose some clones; where checked, under half of the loss comes from unresolved V genes, and the rest has no known cause. V, J and clone size derive from that table, while D and trimming were established from the DNA sequence. Counted in this sample were a few hundred thousand clones; approximately 87% of them appeared once. Less than 6% of the sample comes from the top ten.

This sequence was found in a man in his sixties who had recovered from COVID-19. The receptor chain draws on TRBV5-5 and TRBJ2-7; the central 8 bases match TRBD1. The sequenced sample was peripheral blood. The CDR3 sequence is CASSLIHGDRPYEQYF. The nucleotide sequence is TGTGCCAGCAGCTTGATCCACGGGGACAGGCCCTACGAGCAGTACTTC.